A single sample gave rise to the 32 T cell receptor beta chains below, sequenced in a study of graft-versus-host responses after intestinal transplantation. For these receptors, no antigen is known. Profiled with immunoSEQ multiplex PCR; TCRdb holds only in-frame clones, not every one. Among approximately 85,000 clones listed, 80% to 95% were seen once. The material sequenced was unstimulated CD8+ T cells sorted from spleen or lymph node cells, taken before transplant. The receptor set was obtained from a human donor who was the organ donor for an intestinal transplant.

The chain is built from TRBV29-1 and TRBJ1-2; 11 bases map to TRBD1. Germline V lookup: CDR1 SQVTM, CDR2 ANQGSEA. Germline trimming cut 0 bases from V and 4 bases from J; bases unmatched to any gene: 7. The CDR3 runs to 16 residues. Here the CDR3 DNA reads TGCAGCGTTGAAGAAGAAAGGGACAGGGGGGGCTATGGCTACACCTTC. Translation: CSVEEERDRGGYGYTF.

V and J are TRBV6-5 and TRBJ2-7; D gene ambiguous. The V gene's germline CDR1 is MNHEY and CDR2 SVGAGI. CDR3 size: 12 residues. V dropped 8 bases and J dropped 3 bases, with 11 bases sitting between them. CDR3 nucleotide sequence: TGTGCCAGCGACGAAGGGATCTACGAGCAGTACTTC. Protein product: CASDEGIYEQYF.

The rearrangement uses TRBV5-4 and TRBJ2-7, with a tentative D call TRBD2 (5 bases). The CDR3 is 16 residues long. Trimming removed 1 base at V and 2 bases at J, with 16 bases between. Per germline, CDR1 SGHNT and CDR2 YYREEE (reference sequence). CDR3 bases: TGTGCCAGCAGCTTGACTCGGGCGGGTAAAACCTACGAGCAGTACTTC. It encodes CASSLTRAGKTYEQYF.

The sample holds one count of this clone. The chain uses TRBV6-7 and TRBJ2-5; 8 bases agree with TRBD2. TRBV6-7 is marked as an open reading frame, function uncertain. The length of the CDR3 is 13 residues. The CDR3 coding sequence is TGTACCACCCGGGGGGGACTTCTAGAGACCCAGTACTTC. Its translation is CTTRGGLLETQYF.

This clone was found a few times. The V and J genes are TRBV5-5 and TRBJ1-1; D is ambiguous. Germline CDR1 reads SGHKS; CDR2 reads YYEKEE (reference sequence). The CDR3 sequence is 13 residues long. Trimming took off 2 bases at V and 1 base at J, with 6 bases between the two ends. Here the CDR3 reads CASSLTWNTEAFF. CDR3 in DNA: TGTGCCAGCAGCTTAACGTGGAACACTGAAGCTTTCTTT. Full variable domain (outside the CDR3, taken from reference TRBV5-5 and TRBJ1-1): DAGVTQSPTHLIKTRGQQVTLRCSPISGHKSVSWYQQVLGQGPQFIFQYYEKEERGRGNFPDRFSARQFPNYSSELNVNALLLGDSALYLCASSLTWNTEAFFGQGTRLTVV.

This clone counts as medium-sized. The chain recombines TRBV10-2 with TRBJ1-2; D gene ambiguous. V gave up 2 bases and J gave up 2 bases, with 6 bases separating them. Germline CDR1 is WSHSY and CDR2 is SAAADI. The CDR3 contains 13 residues. The CDR3 loop reads CASSEPVNYGYTF. Written as DNA, the CDR3 is TGCGCCAGCAGTGAGCCAGTAAACTATGGCTACACCTTC.

The V call is TRBV11-2, the J call TRBJ2-5, with D possibly being TRBD1 or TRBD2 (5 bases each). V was shortened by 4 bases and J by 5 bases, with 17 bases between the two germline ends. CDR1 SGHAT and CDR2 FQNNGV come from the germline V gene. The CDR3 consists of 15 residues. The CDR3 sequence is CASSSAPDSGETQYF. The CDR3 coding sequence is TGTGCCAGCAGCTCGGCCCCAGACAGCGGTGAGACCCAGTACTTC.

J is TRBJ1-5 and V is TRBV27, with TRBD1 as a possible D gene (5 bases). Trimming took 5 bases from V and 0 from J, leaving 11 bases between them. Germline V CDR1 and CDR2: MNHEY, SMNVEV (reference sequence). The CDR3 is made up of 15 amino acids. In DNA form, the CDR3 reads TGTGCCAGCAGTCCCCGAGACAGTAGCAATCAGCCCCAGCATTTT. The encoded protein is CASSPRDSSNQPQHF.

The V gene is TRBV2, the J gene TRBJ2-1; D possibly corresponds to TRBD1 (6 bases). The CDR3 extends over 15 amino acids. Trimming shortened V by 2 bases and J by 4 bases, and 12 bases separated the two germline ends. Germline V lookup: CDR1 SNHLY, CDR2 FYNNEI. CDR3 nucleotides: TGTGCCAGCAGTGAAACGGGACAACTTTACAATGAGCAGTTCTTC. The encoded protein is CASSETGQLYNEQFF.

The chain has TRBV11-3 and TRBJ2-5, with 10 bases matching TRBD2. CDR3 length equals 14 residues. CDR1 and CDR2 (germline): SGHNT, YENEEA. With 6 bases clipped from V and 3 bases from J, the junction kept 4 bases outside the gene matches. The CDR3 nucleotides are TGTGCCAGCAGTTCAACTAGCGGGGAAGAGACCCAGTACTTC. Translation: CASSSTSGEETQYF.

This clone was counted between two and nine times. The chain has TRBV5-6 and TRBJ2-1; 10 nucleotides agree with TRBD2. V lost 4 bases, J lost 3 bases, and 7 bases stayed unmatched. CDR1 and CDR2 from the germline V gene are SGHDT and YYEEEE. The CDR3 runs to 16 residues. CDR3 sequence reads: CASSPIAGGHYNEQFF. The CDR3 DNA reads as TGTGCCAGCAGCCCAATAGCGGGGGGACACTACAATGAGCAGTTCTTC. The full variable domain, with the rest looked up from reference TRBV5-6 and TRBJ2-1, is DAGVTQSPTHLIKTRGQQVTLRCSPKSGHDTVSWYQQALGQGPQFIFQYYEEEERQRGNFPDRFSGHQFPNYSSELNVNALLLGDSALYLCASSPIAGGHYNEQFFGPGTRLTVL.

The chain links TRBV15 to TRBJ1-5; a possible D gene is TRBD1 (5 bases). The CDR3 spans 15 residues. Trimming stripped 0 bases from V and 7 bases from J, with 13 bases between. Looked up from germline, CDR1 is LNHNV and CDR2 is YYDKDF (reference sequence). In DNA, the CDR3 is TGTGCCACCAGCAGAGATCTGCAGGGCGGCCAGCCCCAGCATTTT. Amino acid sequence: CATSRDLQGGQPQHF.

The rearrangement uses TRBV5-6 and TRBJ1-2; D is perhaps TRBD1 (5 bases). V lost 5 bases to trimming and J lost 7 bases, with 15 bases between them. Germline CDR1 SGHDT, CDR2 YYEEEE. The CDR3 length is 13 residues. CDR3 in DNA: TGTGCCAGCAGTTACACAGGTGGTCCTGGCTACACCTTC. Its translation: CASSYTGGPGYTF.

The chain uses TRBV4-2 and TRBJ1-3, with a possible D match to TRBD1 (5 bases). Per the germline V gene, CDR1 is LGHNA and CDR2 is YNFKEQ. This CDR3 spans 15 amino acids. V dropped 1 base and J dropped 8 bases, with 15 bases sitting between them. The CDR3 protein is CASSQVPGQGYTIYF. The CDR3 coding sequence is TGTGCCAGCAGCCAAGTGCCAGGGCAGGGATACACCATATATTTT.

This clone has just one count. The rearrangement links TRBV29-1 to TRBJ2-7; 7 bases align to TRBD2. This CDR3 is 13 amino acids long. After removal of 5 bases from V and 2 bases from J, the junction contained 6 bases not matched to a gene. Germline V gene data show CDR1 as SQVTM and CDR2 as ANQGSEA. CDR3 in DNA: TGCAGCGTTAAGGGAGGGCCGGCCTACGAGCAGTACTTC. Residues: CSVKGGPAYEQYF.

Here the CDR3 DNA reads TGTGCCAGCAGTGGGACGGGACTAGCCTACAATGAGCAGTTCTTC. Translation: CASSGTGLAYNEQFF. V is TRBV2 and J is TRBJ2-1; 8 bases line up with TRBD2. V dropped 4 bases and J dropped 2; count of bases not matched to a gene: 4. The germline V gene encodes CDR1 SNHLY and CDR2 FYNNEI. The CDR3 is 15 amino acids.

The chain links TRBV7-2 to TRBJ2-2, with a tentative D call TRBD2 (5 bases). Germline CDR1 reads SGHTA; CDR2 reads FQGNSA. The CDR3 totals 14 residues. The V end was cut by 7 bases, the J end by 1 base, with 10 bases between. CDR3 sequence: CASKASWNTGELFF. CDR3 DNA sequence: TGTGCCAGCAAGGCTAGCTGGAACACCGGGGAGCTGTTTTTT.

The chain has TRBV15 and TRBJ2-7; D remains ambiguous. Germline CDR1 LNHNV, CDR2 YYDKDF (reference sequence). The CDR3 extends over 18 amino acids. Trimming took 0 bases from V and 5 from J, leaving 23 bases between them. The CDR3 region is CATSRDLGDGLAWDEQYF. DNA for the CDR3: TGTGCCACCAGCAGAGATCTTGGTGACGGCCTGGCTTGGGACGAGCAGTACTTC.

V is TRBV29-1 and J is TRBJ1-2; tentatively, D is TRBD1 (5 bases). CDR1 SQVTM and CDR2 ANQGSEA come from the germline V gene. The CDR3 loop spans 14 amino acids. V was shortened by 2 bases and J by 8 bases, with 18 bases between the two germline ends. As DNA, the CDR3 is TGCAGCGTTGAACCCAGGGAAGGTGCCCCGGGCTACACCTTC. Protein product: CSVEPREGAPGYTF.

This chain uses TRBV9 with TRBJ1-1; no clear D gene. This CDR3 contains 18 residues. Looked up from germline, CDR1 is SGDLS and CDR2 is YYNGEE. V dropped 1 base and J dropped 4 bases, with 23 bases sitting between them. DNA of the CDR3: TGTGCCAGCAGCGTATCTAGCCCAGATCGTGCAGGTTTCACTGAAGCTTTCTTT. Its protein product is CASSVSSPDRAGFTEAFF.

The chain uses TRBV6-1 and TRBJ1-2, with TRBD1 matching over 9 bases. Trimming cost V 6 bases and J 8 bases; bases outside gene matches: 13. CDR1 and CDR2 from the germline V gene are MNHNS and SASEGT. The CDR3 contains 15 residues. The CDR3 loop reads CASREKGQGSRGYTF. The CDR3 DNA sequence: TGTGCCAGCAGAGAGAAGGGACAGGGCAGTCGGGGCTACACCTTC.

The rearrangement joins TRBV11-2 to TRBJ2-7; 8 bases align to TRBD2. Trimming cost V 2 bases and J 5 bases; bases outside gene matches: 11. Germline V gene lookup returns CDR1 SGHAT and CDR2 FQNNGV. This CDR3 is 16 amino acids long. CDR3 loop: CASSLRLGAGDNEQYF. The CDR3 DNA sequence: TGTGCCAGCAGCTTACGTCTAGGAGCGGGAGACAACGAGCAGTACTTC.

The chain uses TRBV5-5 and TRBJ1-1; D is possibly TRBD1 (5 bases). Germline CDR1 reads SGHKS; CDR2 reads YYEKEE (reference sequence). The germline V and J ends were trimmed by 4 bases and 1 base, with 8 bases remaining between them. This CDR3 spans 13 amino acids. The CDR3 is CASSRTTNTEAFF. CDR3 nucleotide sequence: TGTGCCAGCAGCCGGACAACGAACACTGAAGCTTTCTTT. Supplemented by reference TRBV5-5 and TRBJ1-1, the full variable domain reads DAGVTQSPTHLIKTRGQQVTLRCSPISGHKSVSWYQQVLGQGPQFIFQYYEKEERGRGNFPDRFSARQFPNYSSELNVNALLLGDSALYLCASSRTTNTEAFFGQGTRLTVV.

The CDR3: CASSLAPLQGMAGYTF. CDR3 nucleotide sequence: TGTGCCAGCAGCTTAGCCCCCCTACAGGGGATGGCTGGCTACACCTTC. V gene TRBV7-6 combines with J gene TRBJ1-2; 7 nucleotides align to TRBD1. The CDR3 consists of 16 residues. V lost 0 bases and J lost 7; bases outside the gene matches: 11. Germline CDR1 and CDR2: SGHVS and FNYEAQ.

This sequence joins TRBV5-6 and TRBJ2-1; 9 bases map to TRBD1. Germline values: CDR1 SGHDT, CDR2 YYEEEE. The CDR3 is 15 residues long. V lost 1 base and J lost 8; bases outside the gene matches: 7. The CDR3 nucleotides are TGTGCCAGCAGCTTGCTACAGGGGGCTATAGATGAGCAGTTCTTC. This encodes CASSLLQGAIDEQFF.

The chain combines TRBV5-6 with TRBJ2-7; maybe TRBD1 (6 bases). Germline V gene sequence: CDR1 SGHDT, CDR2 YYEEEE. The CDR3 runs to 15 residues. V shed 0 bases and J shed 3 bases, with 13 bases lying between them. CDR3: CASSLVDSYLYEQYF. DNA of the CDR3: TGTGCCAGCAGCTTGGTGGACAGTTACCTCTACGAGCAGTACTTC.

V is TRBV27 and J is TRBJ1-5, with unresolved D. Germline CDR1 and CDR2: MNHEY and SMNVEV (reference sequence). V dropped 4 bases and J dropped 9 bases, with 10 bases sitting between them. The CDR3 totals 12 residues. CDR3: CASSSSVGPQHF. The CDR3 nucleotides read TGTGCCAGCAGTTCCTCGGTTGGGCCCCAGCATTTT.

The chain has TRBV21-1 and TRBJ1-5; the table gives TRBD1 as D, unverified against the DNA. TRBV21-1 has pseudogene status. This CDR3 region has 14 residues. CDR3 in amino acids: CASSPPDSDQPQHF. CDR3 bases: TGTGCCAGCAGCCCTCCGGACAGCGATCAGCCCCAGCATTTT.

The chain combines TRBV19 with TRBJ2-1, with a weak D call TRBD1 (6 bases). The CDR3 is made up of 14 amino acids. The ends were cut back, 2 bases at V and 2 bases at J, with 7 bases in the middle. The germline gives CDR1 LNHDA, CDR2 SQIVND (reference sequence). As DNA, the CDR3 is TGTGCCAGTAGTATAAGGGACACCTACAATGAGCAGTTCTTC. Protein: CASSIRDTYNEQFF.

The V call is TRBV11-2, the J call TRBJ1-2; TRBD1 is a possible D gene (5 bases). Germline V CDR1 and CDR2: SGHAT, FQNNGV. The germline V and J ends were trimmed by 5 bases and 8 bases, with 18 bases remaining between them. CDR3 size: 14 residues. CDR3 DNA sequence: TGTGCCAGCAGCCGAACTATAACAGGAGCCGGCTACACCTTC. It specifies CASSRTITGAGYTF.

The chain is built from TRBV9 and TRBJ2-5, with D unclear. Trimming shortened V by 0 bases and J by 5 bases, and 14 bases separated the two germline ends. The CDR3 has 15 residues. Germline CDR1 SGDLS, CDR2 YYNGEE. The CDR3 nucleotides read TGTGCCAGCAGCGTAGGGGGATTTTCTGGGGAGACCCAGTACTTC. Translated: CASSVGGFSGETQYF.

This clone occurred a few times. The chain has TRBV6-5 and TRBJ1-2; tentatively, D is TRBD1 (5 bases). Germline V gives CDR1 MNHEY, CDR2 SVGAGI. This CDR3 region has 13 residues. The germline V and J ends were trimmed by 3 bases and 4 bases, with 9 bases remaining between them. In DNA form, the CDR3 reads TGTGCCAGCAGTTATGGGGGAAGCTATGGCTACACCTTC. Translating gives CASSYGGSYGYTF.